This entry is about one TCR beta chain. Measured with immunoSEQ multiplex PCR; TCRdb has only the in-frame clones, and not every one. This sample has some 92,000 clones, with around 90% found just once. Germline CDR1 is SGHTA and CDR2 is FQGTGA. CDR3 length: 13 amino acids. V lost 2 bases to trimming and J lost 1 base, with 5 bases between them. This sample stems from a study of T cell responses to AZD1222 COVID-19 vaccine. Sequencing was performed on peripheral blood, taken on day 0 of AZD1222 vaccination. The rearrangement joins TRBV7-3 to TRBJ2-5; D is undetermined. This sequence was found in an adult in good health. CDR3 nucleotide sequence: TGTGCCAGCAGCTTAGGTCCCCAAGAGACCCAGTACTTC. It codes for CASSLGPQETQYF.